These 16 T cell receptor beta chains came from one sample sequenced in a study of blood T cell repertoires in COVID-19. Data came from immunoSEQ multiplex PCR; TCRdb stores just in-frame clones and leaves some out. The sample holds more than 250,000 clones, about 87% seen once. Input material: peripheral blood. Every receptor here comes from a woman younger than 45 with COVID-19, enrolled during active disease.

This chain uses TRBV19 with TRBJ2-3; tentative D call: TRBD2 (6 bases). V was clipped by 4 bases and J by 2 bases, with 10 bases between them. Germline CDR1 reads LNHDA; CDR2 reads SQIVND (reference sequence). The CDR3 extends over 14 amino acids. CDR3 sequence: CASSTRGTTDTQYF. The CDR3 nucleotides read TGTGCCAGTAGTACGCGGGGAACCACAGATACGCAGTATTTT. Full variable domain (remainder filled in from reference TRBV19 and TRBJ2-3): DGGITQSPKYLFRKEGQNVTLSCEQNLNHDAMYWYRQDPGQGLRLIYYSQIVNDFQKGDIAEGYSVSREKKESFPLTVTSAQKNPTAFYLCASSTRGTTDTQYFGPGTRLTVL.

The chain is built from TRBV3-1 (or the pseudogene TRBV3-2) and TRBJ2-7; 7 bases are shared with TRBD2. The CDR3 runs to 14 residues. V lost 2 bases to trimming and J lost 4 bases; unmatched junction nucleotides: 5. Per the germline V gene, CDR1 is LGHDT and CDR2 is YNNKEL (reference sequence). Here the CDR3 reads CASSQRQGGYEQYF. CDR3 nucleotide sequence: TGTGCCAGCAGCCAACGGCAGGGAGGGTACGAGCAGTACTTC.

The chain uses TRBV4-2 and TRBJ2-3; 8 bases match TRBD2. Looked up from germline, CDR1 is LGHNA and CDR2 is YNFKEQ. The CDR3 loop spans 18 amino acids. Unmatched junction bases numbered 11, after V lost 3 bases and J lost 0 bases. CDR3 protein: CASSQVPQLADSTDTQYF. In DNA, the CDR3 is TGTGCCAGCAGCCAGGTCCCCCAACTAGCGGATAGCACAGATACGCAGTATTTT.

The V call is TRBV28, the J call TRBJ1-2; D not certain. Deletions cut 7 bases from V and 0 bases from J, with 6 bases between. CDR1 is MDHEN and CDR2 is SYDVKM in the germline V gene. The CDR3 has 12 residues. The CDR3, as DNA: TGTGCCAGCAACTCGGCTAACTATGGCTACACCTTC. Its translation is CASNSANYGYTF.

This CDR3 reads CASSSGGGRGTDTQYF. The CDR3 nucleotides are TGTGCCAGCAGCTCCGGTGGCGGAAGAGGCACAGATACGCAGTATTTT. The chain links TRBV7-8 to TRBJ2-3; the D is unclear. CDR1 and CDR2 (germline): SGHVS, FQNEAQ. CDR3 length: 16 amino acids. V lost 4 bases, J lost 1 base, and 15 bases lay in between. The complete variable domain, with remaining parts taken from reference TRBV7-8 and TRBJ2-3, reads GAGVSQSPRYKVAKRGQDVALRCDPISGHVSLFWYQQALGQGPEFLTYFQNEAQLDKSGLPSDRFFAERPEGSVSTLKIQRTQQEDSAVYLCASSSGGGRGTDTQYFGPGTRLTVL.

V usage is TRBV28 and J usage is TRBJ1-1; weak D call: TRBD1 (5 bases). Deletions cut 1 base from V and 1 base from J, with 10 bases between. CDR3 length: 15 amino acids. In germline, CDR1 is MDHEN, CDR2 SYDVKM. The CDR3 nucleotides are TGTGCCAGCAGTTTATCTCCACAGGAGAACACTGAAGCTTTCTTT. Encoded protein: CASSLSPQENTEAFF.

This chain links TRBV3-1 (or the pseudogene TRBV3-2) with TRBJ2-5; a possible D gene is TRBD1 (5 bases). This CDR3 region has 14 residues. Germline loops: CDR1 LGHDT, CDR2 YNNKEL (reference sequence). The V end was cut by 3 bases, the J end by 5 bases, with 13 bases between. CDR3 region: CASSQAQGRETQYF. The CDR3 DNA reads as TGTGCCAGCAGCCAGGCGCAGGGTAGGGAGACCCAGTACTTC.

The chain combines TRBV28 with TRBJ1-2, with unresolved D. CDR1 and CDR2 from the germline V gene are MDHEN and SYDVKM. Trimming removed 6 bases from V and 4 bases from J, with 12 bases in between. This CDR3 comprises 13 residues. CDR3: CASRERNTYGYTF. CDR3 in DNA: TGTGCCAGCAGGGAGCGGAACACCTATGGCTACACCTTC.

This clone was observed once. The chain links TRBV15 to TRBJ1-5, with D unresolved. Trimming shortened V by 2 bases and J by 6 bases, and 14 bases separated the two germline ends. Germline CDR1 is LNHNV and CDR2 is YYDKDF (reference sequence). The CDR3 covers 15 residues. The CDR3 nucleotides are TGTGCCACCAGCAGATCCGGGAGTCGGATTCAGCCCCAGCATTTT. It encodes CATSRSGSRIQPQHF.

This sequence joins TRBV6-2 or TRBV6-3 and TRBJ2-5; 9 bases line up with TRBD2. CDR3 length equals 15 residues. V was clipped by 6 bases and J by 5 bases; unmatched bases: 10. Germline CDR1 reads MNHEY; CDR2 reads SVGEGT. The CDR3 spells CASSTLAGVVETQYF. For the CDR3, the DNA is TGTGCCAGCAGCACCTTAGCGGGGGTCGTGGAGACCCAGTACTTC.

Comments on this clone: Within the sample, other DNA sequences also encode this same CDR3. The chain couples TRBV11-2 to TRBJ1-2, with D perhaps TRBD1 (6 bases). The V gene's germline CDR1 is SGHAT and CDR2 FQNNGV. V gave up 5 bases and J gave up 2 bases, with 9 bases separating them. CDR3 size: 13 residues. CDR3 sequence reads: CASSPDRNYGYTF. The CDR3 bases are TGTGCCAGCAGCCCCGACAGGAACTATGGCTACACCTTC.

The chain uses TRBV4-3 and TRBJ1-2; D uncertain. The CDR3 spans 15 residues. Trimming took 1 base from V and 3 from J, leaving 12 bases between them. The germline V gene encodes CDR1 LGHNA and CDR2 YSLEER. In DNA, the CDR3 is TGCGCCAGCAGCCAAGTCGGGGTGCGGTACTATGGCTACACCTTC. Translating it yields CASSQVGVRYYGYTF.

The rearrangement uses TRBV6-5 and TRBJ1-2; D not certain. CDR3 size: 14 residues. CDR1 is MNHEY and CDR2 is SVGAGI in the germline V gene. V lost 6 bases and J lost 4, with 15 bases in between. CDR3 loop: CASSPLRASYGYTF. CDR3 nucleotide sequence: TGTGCCAGCAGCCCCTTGAGGGCGAGCTATGGCTACACCTTC.

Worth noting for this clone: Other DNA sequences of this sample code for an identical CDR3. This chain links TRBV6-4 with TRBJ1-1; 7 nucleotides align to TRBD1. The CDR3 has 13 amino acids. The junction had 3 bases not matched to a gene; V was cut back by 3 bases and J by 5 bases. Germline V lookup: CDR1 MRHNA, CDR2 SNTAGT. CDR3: CASSDPGGTEAFF. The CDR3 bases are TGTGCCAGCAGTGATCCAGGGGGAACTGAAGCTTTCTTT.

The CDR3 DNA reads as TGTGCCAGCAGCAAGGGGGCGTACCAAGAGACCCAGTACTTC. This translates into CASSKGAYQETQYF. The V call is TRBV7-6, the J call TRBJ2-5, with 7 bases aligning to TRBD1. The CDR3 consists of 14 residues. Trimming cost V 5 bases and J 0 bases; bases outside gene matches: 3. CDR1 and CDR2 from the germline V gene are SGHVS and FNYEAQ. Full variable domain (rest looked up from reference TRBV7-6 and TRBJ2-5): GAGVSQSPRYKVTKRGQDVALRCDPISGHVSLYWYRQALGQGPEFLTYFNYEAQQDKSGLPNDRFSAERPEGSISTLTIQRTEQRDSAMYRCASSKGAYQETQYFGPGTRLLVL.

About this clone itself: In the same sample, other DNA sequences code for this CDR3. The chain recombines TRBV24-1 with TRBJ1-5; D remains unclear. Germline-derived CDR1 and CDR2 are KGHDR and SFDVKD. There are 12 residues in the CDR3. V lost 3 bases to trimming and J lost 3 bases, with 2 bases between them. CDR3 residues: CATSDLNQPQHF. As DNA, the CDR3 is TGTGCCACCAGTGATCTCAATCAGCCCCAGCATTTT.